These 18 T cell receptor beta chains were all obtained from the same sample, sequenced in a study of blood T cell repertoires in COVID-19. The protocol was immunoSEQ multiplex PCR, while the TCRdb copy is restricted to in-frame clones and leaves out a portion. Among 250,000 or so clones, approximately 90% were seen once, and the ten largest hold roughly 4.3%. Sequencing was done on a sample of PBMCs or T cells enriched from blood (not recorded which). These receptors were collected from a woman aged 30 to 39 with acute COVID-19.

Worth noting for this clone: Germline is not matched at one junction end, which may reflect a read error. DNA for the CDR3: TGTGCCAGCAGATTAGCGGCAGGGGTAGGCTACACCTTC. It encodes CASRLAAGVGYTF. The chain recombines TRBV7-2 with TRBJ1-2, with D tentatively TRBD1 (6 bases). In germline, CDR1 is SGHTA, CDR2 FQGNSA. The CDR3 consists of 13 residues.

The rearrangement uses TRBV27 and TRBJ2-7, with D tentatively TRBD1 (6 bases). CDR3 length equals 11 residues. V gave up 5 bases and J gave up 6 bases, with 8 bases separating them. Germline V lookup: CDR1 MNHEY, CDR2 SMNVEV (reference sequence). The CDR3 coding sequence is TGTGCCAGCAGTACAGGGTTCGAGCAGTACTTC. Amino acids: CASSTGFEQYF.

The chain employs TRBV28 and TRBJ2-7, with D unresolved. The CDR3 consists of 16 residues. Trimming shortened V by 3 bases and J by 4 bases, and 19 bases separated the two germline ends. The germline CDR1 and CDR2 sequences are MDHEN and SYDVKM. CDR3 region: CASSLGSPVDNYEQYF. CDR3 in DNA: TGTGCCAGCAGTTTGGGTAGCCCGGTGGATAATTACGAGCAGTACTTC. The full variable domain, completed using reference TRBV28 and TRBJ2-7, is DVKVTQSSRYLVKRTGEKVFLECVQDMDHENMFWYRQDPGLGLRLIYFSYDVKMKEKGDIPEGYSVSREKKERFSLILESASTNQTSMYLCASSLGSPVDNYEQYFGPGTRLTVT.

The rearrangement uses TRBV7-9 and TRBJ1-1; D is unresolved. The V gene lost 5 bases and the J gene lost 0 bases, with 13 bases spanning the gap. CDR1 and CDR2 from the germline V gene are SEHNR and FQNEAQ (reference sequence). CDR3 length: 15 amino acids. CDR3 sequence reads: CASSTRAWMNTEAFF. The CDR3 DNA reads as TGTGCCAGCAGCACGCGGGCTTGGATGAACACTGAAGCTTTCTTT. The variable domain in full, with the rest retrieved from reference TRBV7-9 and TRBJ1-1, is DTGVSQNPRHKITKRGQNVTFRCDPISEHNRLYWYRQTLGQGPEFLTYFQNEAQLEKSRLLSDRFSAERPKGSFSTLEIQRTEQGDSAMYLCASSTRAWMNTEAFFGQGTRLTVV.

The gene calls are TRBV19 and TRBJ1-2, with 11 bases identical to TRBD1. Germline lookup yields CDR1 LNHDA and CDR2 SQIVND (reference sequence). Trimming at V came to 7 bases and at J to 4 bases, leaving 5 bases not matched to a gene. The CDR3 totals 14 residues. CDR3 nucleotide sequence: TGTGCCAGTATCCCGGGACAGGGGGTCTATGGCTACACCTTC. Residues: CASIPGQGVYGYTF.

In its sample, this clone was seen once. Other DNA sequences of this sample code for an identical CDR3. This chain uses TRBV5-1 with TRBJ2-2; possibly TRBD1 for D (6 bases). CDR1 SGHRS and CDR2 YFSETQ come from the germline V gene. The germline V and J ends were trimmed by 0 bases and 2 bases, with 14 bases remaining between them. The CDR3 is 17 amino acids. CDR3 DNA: TGCGCCAGCAGCTTGGTGGGGCAGGGGTCTAACACCGGGGAGCTGTTTTTT. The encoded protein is CASSLVGQGSNTGELFF.

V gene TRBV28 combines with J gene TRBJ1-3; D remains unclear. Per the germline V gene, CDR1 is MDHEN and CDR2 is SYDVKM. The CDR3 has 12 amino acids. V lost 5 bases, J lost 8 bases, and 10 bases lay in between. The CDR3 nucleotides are TGTGCCAGCAGTCGCGGTGTGGACACCATATATTTT. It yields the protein CASSRGVDTIYF.

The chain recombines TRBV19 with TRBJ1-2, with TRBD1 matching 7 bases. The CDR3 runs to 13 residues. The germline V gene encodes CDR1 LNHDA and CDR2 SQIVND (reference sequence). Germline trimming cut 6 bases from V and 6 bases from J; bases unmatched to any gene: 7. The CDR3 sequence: CASSDRVWDGYTF. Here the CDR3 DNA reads TGTGCCAGTAGCGACAGGGTTTGGGATGGCTACACCTTC.

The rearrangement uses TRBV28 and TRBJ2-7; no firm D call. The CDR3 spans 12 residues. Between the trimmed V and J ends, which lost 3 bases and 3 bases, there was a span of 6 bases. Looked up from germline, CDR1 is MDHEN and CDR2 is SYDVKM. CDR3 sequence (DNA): TGTGCCAGCAGTTTCCTAGGCTACGAGCAGTACTTC. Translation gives CASSFLGYEQYF.

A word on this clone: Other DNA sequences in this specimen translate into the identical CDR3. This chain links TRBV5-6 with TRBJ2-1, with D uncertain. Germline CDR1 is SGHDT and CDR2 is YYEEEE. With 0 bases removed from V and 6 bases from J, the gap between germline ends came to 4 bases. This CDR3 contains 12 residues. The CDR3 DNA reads TGTGCCAGCAGCTTGGTGGCCAATGAGCAGTTCTTC. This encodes CASSLVANEQFF.

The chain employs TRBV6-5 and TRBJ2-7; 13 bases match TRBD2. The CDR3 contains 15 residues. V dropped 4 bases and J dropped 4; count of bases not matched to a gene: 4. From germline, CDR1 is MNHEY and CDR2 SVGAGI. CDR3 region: CASSWTSGSVYEQYF. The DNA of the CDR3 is TGTGCCAGCAGTTGGACTAGCGGGAGTGTGTACGAGCAGTACTTC.

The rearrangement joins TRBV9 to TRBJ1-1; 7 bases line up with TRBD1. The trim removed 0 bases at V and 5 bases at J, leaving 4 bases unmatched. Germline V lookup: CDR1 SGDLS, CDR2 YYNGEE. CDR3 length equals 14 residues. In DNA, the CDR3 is TGTGCCAGCAGCGTAGGACAGGGAAGAACTGAAGCTTTCTTT. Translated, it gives CASSVGQGRTEAFF.

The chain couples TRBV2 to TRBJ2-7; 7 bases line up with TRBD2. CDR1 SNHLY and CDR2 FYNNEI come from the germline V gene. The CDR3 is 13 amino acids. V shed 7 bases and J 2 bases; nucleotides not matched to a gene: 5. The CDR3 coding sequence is TGTGCCAGCACGGGACTAACTACCTACGAGCAGTACTTC. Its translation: CASTGLTTYEQYF. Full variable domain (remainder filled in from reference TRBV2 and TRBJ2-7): EPEVTQTPSHQVTQMGQEVILRCVPISNHLYFYWYRQILGQKVEFLVSFYNNEISEKSEIFDDQFSVERPDGSNFTLKIRSTKLEDSAMYFCASTGLTTYEQYFGPGTRLTVT.

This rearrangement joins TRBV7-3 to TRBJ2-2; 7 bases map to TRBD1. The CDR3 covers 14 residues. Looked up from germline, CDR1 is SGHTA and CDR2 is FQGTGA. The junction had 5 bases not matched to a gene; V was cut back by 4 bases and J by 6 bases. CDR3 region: CASSSRQGSGELFF. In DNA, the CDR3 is TGTGCCAGCAGCTCGCGACAGGGATCCGGGGAGCTGTTTTTT.

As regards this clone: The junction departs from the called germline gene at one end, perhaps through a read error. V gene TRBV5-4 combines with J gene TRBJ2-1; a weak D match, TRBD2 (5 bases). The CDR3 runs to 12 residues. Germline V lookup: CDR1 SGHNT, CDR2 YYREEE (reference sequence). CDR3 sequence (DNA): TGTGCCAGCAGCTTGGCCGTCAGCGGAGTCGTCTTC. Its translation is CASSLAVSGVVF.

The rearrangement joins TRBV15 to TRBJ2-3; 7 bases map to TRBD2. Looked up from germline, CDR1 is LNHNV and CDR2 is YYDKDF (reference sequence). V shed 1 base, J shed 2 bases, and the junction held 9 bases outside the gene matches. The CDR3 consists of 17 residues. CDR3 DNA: TGTGCCACCAGCAGAGTTCGGCTAGCGGATTACACAGATACGCAGTATTTT. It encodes CATSRVRLADYTDTQYF.

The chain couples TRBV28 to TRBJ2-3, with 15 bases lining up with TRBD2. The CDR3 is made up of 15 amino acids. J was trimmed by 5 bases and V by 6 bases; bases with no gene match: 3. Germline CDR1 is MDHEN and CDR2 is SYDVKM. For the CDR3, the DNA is TGTGCCAGCAGACGGACTAGCGGGAGGGTAGATACGCAGTATTTT. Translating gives CASRRTSGRVDTQYF.

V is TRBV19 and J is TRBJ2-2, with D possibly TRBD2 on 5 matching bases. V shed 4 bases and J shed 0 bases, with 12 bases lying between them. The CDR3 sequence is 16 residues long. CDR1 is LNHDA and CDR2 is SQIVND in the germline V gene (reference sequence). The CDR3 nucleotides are TGTGCCAGTAGTACCCTCATCGGGGCGAACACCGGGGAGCTGTTTTTT. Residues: CASSTLIGANTGELFF.